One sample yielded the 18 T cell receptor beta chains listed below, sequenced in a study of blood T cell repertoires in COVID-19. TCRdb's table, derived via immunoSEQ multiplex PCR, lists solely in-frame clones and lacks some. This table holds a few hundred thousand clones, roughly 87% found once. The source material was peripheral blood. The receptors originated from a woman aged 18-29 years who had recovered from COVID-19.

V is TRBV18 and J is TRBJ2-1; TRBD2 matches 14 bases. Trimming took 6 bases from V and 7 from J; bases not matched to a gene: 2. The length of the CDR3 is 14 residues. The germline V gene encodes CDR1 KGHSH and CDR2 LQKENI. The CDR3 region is CASSGTSGSNEQFF. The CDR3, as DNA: TGTGCCAGCTCGGGGACTAGCGGGAGTAATGAGCAGTTCTTC.

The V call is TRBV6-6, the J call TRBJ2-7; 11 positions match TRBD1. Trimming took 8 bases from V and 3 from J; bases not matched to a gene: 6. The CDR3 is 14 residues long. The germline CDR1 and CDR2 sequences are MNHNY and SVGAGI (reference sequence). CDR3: CASGTGTGGYEQYF. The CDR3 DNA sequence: TGTGCCAGCGGGACCGGGACAGGGGGCTACGAGCAGTACTTC.

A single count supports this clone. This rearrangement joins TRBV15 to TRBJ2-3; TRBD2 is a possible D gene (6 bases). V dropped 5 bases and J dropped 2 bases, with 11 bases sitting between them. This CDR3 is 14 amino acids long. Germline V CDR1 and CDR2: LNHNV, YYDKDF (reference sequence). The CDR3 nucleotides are TGTGCCACCAGCGGGTGGCGGGACACAGATACGCAGTATTTT. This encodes CATSGWRDTDTQYF.

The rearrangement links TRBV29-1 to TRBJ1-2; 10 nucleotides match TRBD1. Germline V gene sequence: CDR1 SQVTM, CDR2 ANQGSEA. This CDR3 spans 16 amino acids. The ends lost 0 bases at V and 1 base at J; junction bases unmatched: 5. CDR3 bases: TGCAGCGTTGAAGATCGGGGACAGGGGAATAACTATGGCTACACCTTC. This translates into CSVEDRGQGNNYGYTF.

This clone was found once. This chain's CDR3 is CASGEVGEQFF. The CDR3 DNA is TGTGCCAGCGGGGAGGTAGGTGAGCAGTTCTTC. The chain couples TRBV18 to TRBJ2-1; TRBD2 is a possible D gene (6 bases). The CDR3 covers 11 residues. The V end was cut by 8 bases, the J end by 9 bases, with 11 bases between. Per germline, CDR1 KGHSH and CDR2 LQKENI.

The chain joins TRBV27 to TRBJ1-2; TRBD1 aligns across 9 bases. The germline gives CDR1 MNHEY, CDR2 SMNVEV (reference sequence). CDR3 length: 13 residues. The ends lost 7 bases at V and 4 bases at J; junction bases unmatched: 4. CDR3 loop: CASTPTGGYGYTF. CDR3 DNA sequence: TGTGCCAGCACCCCGACAGGGGGCTATGGCTACACCTTC.

The DNA of the CDR3 is TGTGCCAGCAGTTTGGGCAGGGCCTCCTACGAGCAGTACTTC. It codes for CASSLGRASYEQYF. This chain uses TRBV27 with TRBJ2-7, with D perhaps matching TRBD1 (5 bases). V was shortened by 3 bases and J by 0 bases, with 9 bases between the two germline ends. Germline loops: CDR1 MNHEY, CDR2 SMNVEV (reference sequence). The CDR3 has 14 residues.

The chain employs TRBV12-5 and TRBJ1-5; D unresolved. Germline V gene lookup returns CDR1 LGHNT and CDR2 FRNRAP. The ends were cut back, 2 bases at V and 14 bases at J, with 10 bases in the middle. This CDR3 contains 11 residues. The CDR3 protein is CASGLWAPEHF. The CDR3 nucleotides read TGTGCTAGTGGTTTGTGGGCCCCCGAGCATTTT.

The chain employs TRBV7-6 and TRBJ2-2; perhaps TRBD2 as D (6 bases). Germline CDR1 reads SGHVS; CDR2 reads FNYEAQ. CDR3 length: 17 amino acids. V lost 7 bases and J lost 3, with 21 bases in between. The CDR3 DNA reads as TGTGCCAGCAAAGGCCTCGCGGGATCAGTCGACACCGGGGAGCTGTTTTTT. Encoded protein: CASKGLAGSVDTGELFF.

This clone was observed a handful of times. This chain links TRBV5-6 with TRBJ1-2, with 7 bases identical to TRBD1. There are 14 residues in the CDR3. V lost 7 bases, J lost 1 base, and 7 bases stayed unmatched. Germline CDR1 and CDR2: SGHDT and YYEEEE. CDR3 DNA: TGTGCCAGCCATTCCGGGACAGATAACTATGGCTACACCTTC. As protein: CASHSGTDNYGYTF.

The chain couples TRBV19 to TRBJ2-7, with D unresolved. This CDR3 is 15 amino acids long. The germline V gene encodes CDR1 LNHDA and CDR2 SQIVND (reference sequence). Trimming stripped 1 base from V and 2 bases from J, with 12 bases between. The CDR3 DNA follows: TGTGCCAGTAGTATAGGGGCAGGCCTCCCCTACGAGCAGTACTTC. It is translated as CASSIGAGLPYEQYF.

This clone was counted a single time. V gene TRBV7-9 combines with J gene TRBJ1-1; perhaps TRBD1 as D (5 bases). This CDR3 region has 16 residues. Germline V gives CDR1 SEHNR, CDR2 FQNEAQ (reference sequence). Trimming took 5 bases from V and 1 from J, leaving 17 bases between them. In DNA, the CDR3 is TGTGCCAGCAGCCAAGACTTCTGGACAACGAACACTGAAGCTTTCTTT. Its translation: CASSQDFWTTNTEAFF.

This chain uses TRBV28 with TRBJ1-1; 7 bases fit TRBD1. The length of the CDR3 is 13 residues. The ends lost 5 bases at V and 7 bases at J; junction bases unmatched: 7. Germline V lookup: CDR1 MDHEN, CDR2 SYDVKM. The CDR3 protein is CASSKGARSEAFF. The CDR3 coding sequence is TGTGCCAGCAGTAAGGGGGCTCGAAGTGAAGCTTTCTTT.

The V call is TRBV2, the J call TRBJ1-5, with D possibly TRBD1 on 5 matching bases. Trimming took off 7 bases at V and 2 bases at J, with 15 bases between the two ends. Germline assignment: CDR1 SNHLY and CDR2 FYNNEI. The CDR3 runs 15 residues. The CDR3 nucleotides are TGTGCCAGCAAAGACAGTTCCTCGGGCAATCAGCCCCAGCATTTT. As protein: CASKDSSSGNQPQHF. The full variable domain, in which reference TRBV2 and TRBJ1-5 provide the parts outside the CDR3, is EPEVTQTPSHQVTQMGQEVILRCVPISNHLYFYWYRQILGQKVEFLVSFYNNEISEKSEIFDDQFSVERPDGSNFTLKIRSTKLEDSAMYFCASKDSSSGNQPQHFGDGTRLSIL.

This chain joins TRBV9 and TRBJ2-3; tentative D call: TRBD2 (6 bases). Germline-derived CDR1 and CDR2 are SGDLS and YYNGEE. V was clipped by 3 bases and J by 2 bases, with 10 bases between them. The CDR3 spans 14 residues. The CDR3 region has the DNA TGTGCCAGCAGCGCCGGGACTTACACAGATACGCAGTATTTT. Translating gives CASSAGTYTDTQYF.

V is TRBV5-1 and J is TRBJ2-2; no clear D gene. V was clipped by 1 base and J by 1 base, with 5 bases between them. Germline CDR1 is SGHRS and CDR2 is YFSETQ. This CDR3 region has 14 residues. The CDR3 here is CASSLKQNTGELFF. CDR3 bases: TGCGCCAGCAGCTTGAAACAGAACACCGGGGAGCTGTTTTTT.

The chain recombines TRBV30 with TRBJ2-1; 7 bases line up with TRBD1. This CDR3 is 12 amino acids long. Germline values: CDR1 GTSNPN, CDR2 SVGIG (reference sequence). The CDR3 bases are TGTGCGGTCAGGGGGATGTACAATGAGCAGTTCTTC. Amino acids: CAVRGMYNEQFF.

Here the CDR3 reads CASSPSGGKILFNEQFF. DNA for the CDR3: TGTGCCAGCAGCCCCTCAGGGGGCAAGATATTATTCAATGAGCAGTTCTTC. J is TRBJ2-1 and V is TRBV7-9; TRBD1 agrees at 8 bases. This CDR3 is 17 amino acids long. V dropped 5 bases and J dropped 6; count of bases not matched to a gene: 15. From germline, CDR1 is SEHNR and CDR2 FQNEAQ (reference sequence).